The clone carrying this T cell receptor beta chain has just one count. Its antigen is undetermined. Naive CD8 cells lacked CD45RO and underwent positive selection for CCR7, leaving out terminally differentiated effector memory CD45RA+ cells. The data were taken from a study of shared clonotypes between healthy human individuals. Generated by immunoSEQ multiplex PCR, the TCRdb table keeps only in-frame clones and is missing some. The sample includes some 2,100,000 clones, just over 90% seen only once; the top ten take 1.7%. CDR1 SEHNR and CDR2 FQNEAQ come from the germline V gene (reference sequence). V gave up 7 bases and J gave up 7 bases; unmatched junction bases: 6. The CDR3 runs to 14 residues. The study's findings and limits: With few donors, the genetic and exposure-history diversity represented was limited.

The sequencing sample was made of naive CD8+ T cells from PBMCs. This sequence originates from a young man in good health. Some clones in this sample may be carry-over from other donors' samples. The rearrangement links TRBV7-9 to TRBJ2-1; TRBD2 agrees at 11 bases. The CDR3 region has the DNA TGTGCCAGCAATTCGGCTAGCGGGAGGAATGAGCAGTTCTTC. It translates to CASNSASGRNEQFF. Full variable domain (missing parts from reference TRBV7-9 and TRBJ2-1): DTGVSQNPRHKITKRGQNVTFRCDPISEHNRLYWYRQTLGQGPEFLTYFQNEAQLEKSRLLSDRFSAERPKGSFSTLEIQRTEQGDSAMYLCASNSASGRNEQFFGPGTRLTVL.